This paragraph covers one TCR beta chain sequence. Repertoires were generated with immunoSEQ multiplex PCR, while TCRdb's copy carries only in-frame clones and drops some. The repertoire consists of under 150,000 clones, with about 88% occurring once and the leading ten covering around 2.3%. The data were taken from a study of blood T cell repertoires in COVID-19. Germline assignment: CDR1 SGHTA and CDR2 FQGNSA. V lost 6 bases and J 5 bases, leaving 14 bases between the germline ends. The CDR3 runs 13 residues. V usage is TRBV7-2 and J usage is TRBJ2-7, with unresolved D. This sequence originates from a woman in her forties or fifties who had recovered from COVID-19. Sequenced material: PBMCs or T cells enriched from blood (not recorded which). The chain's CDR3 is CASSAYIPHEQYF. The CDR3 coding sequence is TGTGCCAGCAGTGCGTATATCCCCCACGAGCAGTACTTC.